Listed here is a single T cell receptor (beta chain). This sample stems from a study of blood T cell repertoires in COVID-19. The table came from immunoSEQ multiplex PCR; TCRdb's copy has only in-frame clones and leaves some out. The sample lists over 85,000 clones, approximately 85% occurring once. The material sequenced was peripheral blood. This sequence was found in a human donor in a cohort sampled during active COVID-19.

CDR3 sequence reads: CASSFPGEKLFF. The CDR3 DNA follows: TGTGCCAGCAGCTTCCCAGGAGAAAAACTGTTTTTT. The V and J genes are TRBV7-9 and TRBJ1-4; D not certain. In germline, CDR1 is SEHNR, CDR2 FQNEAQ (reference sequence). The CDR3 totals 12 residues. V gave up 3 bases and J gave up 8 bases, with 7 bases separating them.